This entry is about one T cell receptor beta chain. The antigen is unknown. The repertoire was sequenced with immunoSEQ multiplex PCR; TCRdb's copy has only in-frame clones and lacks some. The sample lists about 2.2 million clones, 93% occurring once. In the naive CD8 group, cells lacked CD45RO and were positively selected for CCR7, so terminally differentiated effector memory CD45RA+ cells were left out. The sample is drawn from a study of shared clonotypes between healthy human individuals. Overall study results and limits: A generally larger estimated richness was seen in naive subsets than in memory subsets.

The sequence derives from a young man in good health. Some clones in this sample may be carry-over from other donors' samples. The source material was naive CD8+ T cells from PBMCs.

CDR3 protein: CASSLRAGVSRNEQFF. CDR3 bases: TGTGCCAGCAGCTTACGCGCGGGAGTTTCCAGGAATGAGCAGTTCTTC. The J gene is TRBJ2-1, the V gene TRBV13; 7 bases are a match to TRBD2. The length of the CDR3 is 16 residues. Trimming removed 2 bases from V and 7 bases from J; junction bases left unmatched: 11. The germline V gene has CDR1 PRHDT and CDR2 FYEKMQ (reference sequence).